A selection of T cell receptor beta chains follows, all from one sample in a study of immune reconstitution after stem cell transplant in scleroderma. TCRdb reprocessed the RT-PCR reads with MiXCR, giving one entry per CDR3 protein. The table has 2,500 to 3,500 distinct CDR3 sequences, over 8% seen once. This specimen was collected before or after autologous hematopoietic stem cell transplantation (not recorded which). These TCRs come from a female donor with systemic sclerosis. Both conserved end residues are part of each CDR3. Each record gives: CDR3 length, clone size, V gene, J gene, CDR3 protein. Rows give clone size only sometimes, using once, few, many, or a class for an expanded clone.

cdr3_length: 15; clone_size: NA; v_call: TRBV10-1; j_call: TRBJ2-2; cdr3_aa: CASSESRFYTGELFF
cdr3_length: 13; clone_size: NA; v_call: TRBV5-6; j_call: TRBJ1-2; cdr3_aa: CASSLVRIHGYTF
cdr3_length: 15; clone_size: medium-sized; v_call: TRBV9; j_call: TRBJ2-2; cdr3_aa: CASSPGLAEAGELFF
cdr3_length: 14; clone_size: medium-sized; v_call: TRBV20-1; j_call: TRBJ1-2; cdr3_aa: CSAVTKLTGLGYTF
cdr3_length: 15; clone_size: medium-sized; v_call: TRBV5-1; j_call: TRBJ2-7; cdr3_aa: CASSPGQGGRREQYF
cdr3_length: 17; clone_size: NA; v_call: TRBV3-1; j_call: TRBJ2-3; cdr3_aa: CASSQDYKRVLTDTQYF
cdr3_length: 11; clone_size: NA; v_call: TRBV11-3; j_call: TRBJ2-5; cdr3_aa: CASSTQETQYF
cdr3_length: 16; clone_size: medium-sized; v_call: TRBV20-1; j_call: TRBJ2-2; cdr3_aa: CSADPSGGAFTGELFF
cdr3_length: 13; clone_size: NA; v_call: TRBV5-1; j_call: TRBJ2-5; cdr3_aa: CASRRTGEETQYF
cdr3_length: 15; clone_size: medium-sized; v_call: TRBV20-1; j_call: TRBJ2-5; cdr3_aa: CSAFLDSTSQETQYF
cdr3_length: 14; clone_size: NA; v_call: TRBV27; j_call: TRBJ2-3; cdr3_aa: CASSSGATGDTQYF
cdr3_length: 16; clone_size: medium-sized; v_call: TRBV10-3; j_call: TRBJ1-4; cdr3_aa: CAISESGKRTNEKLFF
cdr3_length: 13; clone_size: medium-sized; v_call: TRBV30; j_call: TRBJ1-1; cdr3_aa: CAWIPGGGTEAFF
cdr3_length: 17; clone_size: medium-sized; v_call: TRBV2; j_call: TRBJ2-1; cdr3_aa: CASSGVGGGSSYNEQFF
cdr3_length: 13; clone_size: medium-sized; v_call: TRBV11-2; j_call: TRBJ1-2; cdr3_aa: CASSPDRDYGYTF
cdr3_length: 17; clone_size: medium-sized; v_call: TRBV5-1; j_call: TRBJ1-3; cdr3_aa: CASSLMSRQGGGNTIYF
cdr3_length: 14; clone_size: medium-sized; v_call: TRBV12-3/TRBV12-4; j_call: TRBJ2-3; cdr3_aa: CAKPQDRGKDTQYF
cdr3_length: 12; clone_size: few; v_call: TRBV20-1; j_call: TRBJ2-1; cdr3_aa: CSARDFSNEQFF
cdr3_length: 14; clone_size: NA; v_call: TRBV20-1; j_call: TRBJ2-1; cdr3_aa: CSAPPSGPTNEQFF
cdr3_length: 15; clone_size: NA; v_call: TRBV20-1; j_call: TRBJ2-3; cdr3_aa: CSARDPGGRTDTQYF
cdr3_length: 15; clone_size: NA; v_call: TRBV6-2/TRBV6-3; j_call: TRBJ2-1; cdr3_aa: CATEKGTSGTNEQFF
cdr3_length: 16; clone_size: NA; v_call: TRBV5-5; j_call: TRBJ2-3; cdr3_aa: CASSLTRDGYTDTQYF
cdr3_length: 14; clone_size: NA; v_call: TRBV20-1; j_call: TRBJ2-1; cdr3_aa: CSAGRGGSYNEQFF
cdr3_length: 13; clone_size: medium-sized; v_call: TRBV2; j_call: TRBJ2-3; cdr3_aa: CASSWTSGDTQYF
cdr3_length: 12; clone_size: medium-sized; v_call: TRBV7-2; j_call: TRBJ1-4; cdr3_aa: CASSFAREKLFF
cdr3_length: 14; clone_size: few; v_call: TRBV19; j_call: TRBJ1-1; cdr3_aa: CASRELKGNTEAFF
cdr3_length: 12; clone_size: medium-sized; v_call: TRBV5-1; j_call: TRBJ1-1; cdr3_aa: CASEKMNTEAFF
cdr3_length: 13; clone_size: few; v_call: TRBV7-9; j_call: TRBJ2-7; cdr3_aa: CASSPARLYEQYF
cdr3_length: 14; clone_size: few; v_call: TRBV5-1; j_call: TRBJ2-2; cdr3_aa: CASRPTANTGELFF
cdr3_length: 14; clone_size: NA; v_call: TRBV7-2; j_call: TRBJ2-7; cdr3_aa: CASSPPGTSAAQYF
cdr3_length: 15; clone_size: medium-sized; v_call: TRBV7-2; j_call: TRBJ2-7; cdr3_aa: CASSFVAGGGNEQYF
cdr3_length: 11; clone_size: medium-sized; v_call: TRBV2; j_call: TRBJ1-2; cdr3_aa: CANNGQYGYTF
cdr3_length: 13; clone_size: medium-sized; v_call: TRBV5-1; j_call: TRBJ1-5; cdr3_aa: CASSDTGNQPQHF
cdr3_length: 14; clone_size: few; v_call: TRBV6-5; j_call: TRBJ2-7; cdr3_aa: CASSYGRGDYEQYF
cdr3_length: 15; clone_size: few; v_call: TRBV20-1; j_call: TRBJ2-5; cdr3_aa: CSARPLAGGQGTQYF
cdr3_length: 15; clone_size: medium-sized; v_call: TRBV5-1; j_call: TRBJ2-1; cdr3_aa: CASSLEGQGYNEQFF
cdr3_length: 13; clone_size: medium-sized; v_call: TRBV29-1; j_call: TRBJ2-3; cdr3_aa: CSEDSFGPDTQYF
cdr3_length: 11; clone_size: medium-sized; v_call: TRBV12-3/TRBV12-4; j_call: TRBJ1-1; cdr3_aa: CASSGQFEAFF
cdr3_length: 16; clone_size: medium-sized; v_call: TRBV20-1; j_call: TRBJ2-1; cdr3_aa: CSAKGLAGGRFNEQFF
cdr3_length: 12; clone_size: medium-sized; v_call: TRBV29-1; j_call: TRBJ2-7; cdr3_aa: CSGGREPYEQYF
cdr3_length: 15; clone_size: NA; v_call: TRBV7-2; j_call: TRBJ2-7; cdr3_aa: CASSLGTLASYEQYF
cdr3_length: 15; clone_size: medium-sized; v_call: TRBV6-5; j_call: TRBJ2-5; cdr3_aa: CASSFGTGWRETQYF